Below, one T cell receptor (beta chain) is given with its context. Libraries were prepared by immunoSEQ multiplex PCR; TCRdb keeps only in-frame clonotypes and omits some of them. The repertoire holds a few hundred thousand clones, about 90% seen once, with roughly 8% in the top ten. The sample belongs to a study of blood T cell repertoires in COVID-19. Across the whole study: Collection of acute and convalescent COVID-19 samples took place in the United States, Italy and Spain. The analysed material was cDNA or gDNA that came from T cells, B-cell-depleted T cells, or PBMCs.

The junction had 5 bases not matched to a gene; V was cut back by 1 base and J by 3 bases. The CDR3 runs to 15 residues. The germline gives CDR1 SGHAT, CDR2 FQNNGV. This chain links TRBV11-2 with TRBJ2-7; TRBD2 matches at 8 bases. This receptor was obtained from a woman aged 45-65 years who had recovered from COVID-19. The specimen sequenced was peripheral blood. CDR3 in amino acids: CASSLVTSVGYEQYF. The DNA for the CDR3 is TGTGCCAGCAGCTTAGTGACTAGCGTAGGCTACGAGCAGTACTTC.